This T cell receptor beta chain emerged from a study of shared clonotypes between healthy human individuals. The ends were cut back, 7 bases at V and 0 bases at J, with 9 bases in the middle. Germline CDR1 and CDR2: MNHEY and SVGAGI. This CDR3 has 13 amino acids. The study enrolled healthy HIV-negative adults without recent acute infections or vaccinations as donors. The assay used deep level. Method: immunoSEQ multiplex PCR; TCRdb's copy keeps in-frame clones and lacks some. The sample has 1,500,000 or so clones, approximately 98.5% seen once; the top ten hold 0.3% to 0.45%. The TCR sequence derives from a man aged 30-40 years in good health. The chain recombines TRBV6-5 with TRBJ1-1; D unclear. The sample consisted of naive CD4+ T cells sorted from blood. Subset here: CD45RA+ positively selected. This chain's CDR3 is CASMGNLNTEAFF. The CDR3 DNA reads as TGTGCCAGCATGGGGAACCTGAACACTGAAGCTTTCTTT.